These 4 T cell receptor beta chains were sequenced from one sample in a study of blood T cell repertoires in COVID-19 (dated by TCRdb to about 2020). Preparation of the library involved the immunoSEQ multiplex PCR assay. TCRdb mirrors the immuneACCESS table, restricted to in-frame sequences. Some clones are absent from its copies; in checked studies, under half trace to an unresolved V gene, and the reason for the others is unknown. This sample has around 78,000 clones in its table, and over 70% of those were observed once. The top ten clones comprise approximately 6.3% of the sample. The sample consisted of peripheral blood. The receptors here all came from a man aged 50-59 years with active COVID-19.

This chain joins TRBV29-1 and TRBJ2-1; a possible D gene is TRBD1 (6 bases). Germline CDR1 SQVTM, CDR2 ANQGSEA. Trimming stripped 5 bases from V and 0 bases from J, with 17 bases between. The CDR3 has 16 amino acids. The CDR3 is CSVTSSRGSSYNEQFF. The CDR3 DNA reads as TGCAGCGTTACCAGTAGCAGGGGAAGCTCCTACAATGAGCAGTTCTTC.

V usage is TRBV7-3 and J usage is TRBJ1-2, with TRBD1 matching over 7 bases. The trim removed 4 bases at V and 2 bases at J, leaving 1 base unmatched. The CDR3 has 13 amino acids. CDR1 and CDR2 (germline): SGHTA, FQGTGA. The CDR3 DNA reads as TGTGCCAGCAGCTCGACAGGGAACTATGGCTACACCTTC. It encodes CASSSTGNYGYTF. The full variable domain, with the rest looked up from reference TRBV7-3 and TRBJ1-2, is GAGVSQTPSNKVTEKGKYVELRCDPISGHTALYWYRQSLGQGPEFLIYFQGTGAADDSGLPNDRFFAVRPEGSVSTLKIQRTERGDSAVYLCASSSTGNYGYTFGSGTRLTVV.

This clone has a handful of counts. This chain links TRBV28 with TRBJ1-1, with TRBD1 as a possible D gene (6 bases). CDR1 and CDR2 (germline): MDHEN, SYDVKM. V lost 6 bases and J 4 bases, leaving 24 bases between the germline ends. The CDR3 runs 17 residues. The CDR3 loop is CASSRRFGGARSTEAFF. DNA of the CDR3: TGTGCCAGCAGCCGGAGATTCGGGGGGGCGCGGAGCACTGAAGCTTTCTTT. Combining the CDR3 with reference TRBV28 and TRBJ1-1 gives the whole variable domain DVKVTQSSRYLVKRTGEKVFLECVQDMDHENMFWYRQDPGLGLRLIYFSYDVKMKEKGDIPEGYSVSREKKERFSLILESASTNQTSMYLCASSRRFGGARSTEAFFGQGTRLTVV.

The rearrangement links TRBV7-2 to TRBJ1-1, with D possibly being TRBD1 (5 bases). Trimming cost V 5 bases and J 1 base, with 14 bases left between them. The CDR3 spans 15 residues. The germline CDR1 and CDR2 sequences are SGHTA and FQGNSA. The CDR3 here is CASSTPGGTNTEAFF. The DNA for the CDR3 is TGTGCCAGCAGCACCCCCGGCGGGACGAACACTGAAGCTTTCTTT.